These 21 T cell receptor beta chains were sequenced from one sample in a study of blood T cell repertoires in COVID-19. Data came from immunoSEQ multiplex PCR; TCRdb stores just in-frame clones and leaves some out. The sample holds hundreds of thousands of clones, roughly 90% seen once. The sample was peripheral blood. The receptors here all came from a man aged 18 to 35 with active or convalescent COVID-19.

This chain joins TRBV3-1 (or the pseudogene TRBV3-2) and TRBJ2-1; no clear D gene. Deletions cut 1 base from V and 9 bases from J, with 10 bases between. CDR1 is LGHDT, CDR2 YNNKEL, per germline (reference sequence). The CDR3 loop spans 13 amino acids. The CDR3 DNA reads TGTGCCAGCAGCCAAGCTCCGGGTCGTGAGCAGTTCTTC. Translating it yields CASSQAPGREQFF.

The chain carries TRBV13 and TRBJ2-2; 8 nucleotides agree with TRBD2. Germline CDR1 is PRHDT and CDR2 is FYEKMQ (reference sequence). This CDR3 contains 17 residues. Trimming at V came to 5 bases and at J to 7 bases, leaving 15 bases not matched to a gene. The CDR3 reads CASSLGLAYPLRGELFF. The CDR3 DNA reads as TGTGCCAGCAGCCTCGGACTAGCCTACCCTCTTCGCGGGGAGCTGTTTTTT.

The V and J genes are TRBV5-6 and TRBJ2-1; 8 bases are shared with TRBD2. The length of the CDR3 is 19 residues. The germline V gene has CDR1 SGHDT and CDR2 YYEEEE. With V trimmed by 4 bases and J by 2 bases, 17 bases remained unmatched. CDR3 coding DNA: TGTGCCAGCAGCCTTCGTAGGATAGCGGGAATTAAACCCTACAATGAGCAGTTCTTC. Protein sequence: CASSLRRIAGIKPYNEQFF. Together with reference TRBV5-6 and TRBJ2-1, the CDR3 gives the full variable domain: DAGVTQSPTHLIKTRGQQVTLRCSPKSGHDTVSWYQQALGQGPQFIFQYYEEEERQRGNFPDRFSGHQFPNYSSELNVNALLLGDSALYLCASSLRRIAGIKPYNEQFFGPGTRLTVL.

The V and J genes are TRBV5-1 and TRBJ2-2; D uncertain. This CDR3 has 15 amino acids. Germline lookup yields CDR1 SGHRS and CDR2 YFSETQ. V dropped 1 base and J dropped 2 bases, with 9 bases sitting between them. CDR3 coding DNA: TGCGCCAGCAGCTTGAGCTTTGAAAACACCGGGGAGCTGTTTTTT. This gives the protein CASSLSFENTGELFF.

In nucleotides, the CDR3 is TGCGCCAGCAGCCAAGATTGGCAGGGTAGCGGCTACACCTTC. Protein product: CASSQDWQGSGYTF. This chain links TRBV4-3 with TRBJ1-2; the D gene is possibly TRBD1 (5 bases). The V gene's germline CDR1 is LGHNA and CDR2 YSLEER. The length of the CDR3 is 14 residues. The germline V and J ends were trimmed by 0 bases and 8 bases, with 13 bases remaining between them.

The rearrangement links TRBV19 to TRBJ2-3; D may be TRBD1 (6 bases). There are 15 residues in the CDR3. Between the trimmed V and J ends, which lost 1 base and 0 bases, there was a span of 8 bases. Germline V gene data show CDR1 as LNHDA and CDR2 as SQIVND (reference sequence). The CDR3 protein is CASSIVGTSTDTQYF. CDR3 sequence (DNA): TGTGCCAGTAGTATAGTAGGGACAAGCACAGATACGCAGTATTTT.

The V call is TRBV3-1 (or the pseudogene TRBV3-2), the J call TRBJ1-3; possibly TRBD1 for D (6 bases). The CDR3 sequence is 15 residues long. V lost 1 base to trimming and J lost 0 bases, with 7 bases between them. Germline V gene lookup returns CDR1 LGHDT and CDR2 YNNKEL (reference sequence). The CDR3: CASSQGDTSGNTIYF. CDR3 coding DNA: TGTGCCAGCAGCCAAGGGGACACCTCTGGAAACACCATATATTTT.

This sequence joins TRBV7-9 and TRBJ2-3; no clear D gene. Between the trimmed V and J ends, which lost 3 bases and 2 bases, there was a span of 9 bases. The CDR3 contains 14 residues. CDR1 is SEHNR and CDR2 is FQNEAQ in the germline V gene (reference sequence). The CDR3 DNA follows: TGTGCCAGCAGCTTCGACAAAACCACAGATACGCAGTATTTT. The encoded protein is CASSFDKTTDTQYF.

The chain carries TRBV9 and TRBJ1-2, with 8 positions matching TRBD1. V lost 2 bases to trimming and J lost 4 bases; unmatched junction nucleotides: 7. CDR1 and CDR2 (germline): SGDLS, YYNGEE. This CDR3 is 15 amino acids long. This chain's CDR3 is CASSVDRGQSYGYTF. The CDR3 DNA is TGTGCCAGCAGCGTTGACAGGGGCCAAAGCTATGGCTACACCTTC.

This sequence joins TRBV28 and TRBJ2-1, with D perhaps matching TRBD2 (5 bases). Trimming pared 3 bases from V and 10 bases from J, leaving 22 bases between. This CDR3 is built from 16 residues. CDR1 is MDHEN, CDR2 SYDVKM, per germline. For the CDR3, the DNA is TGTGCCAGCAGTTTTTCTAGCACGGACCAACAAGGGGAGCAGTTCTTC. This encodes CASSFSSTDQQGEQFF.

This chain links TRBV30 with TRBJ2-1; TRBD2 matches 11 bases. This CDR3 is built from 15 residues. Germline CDR1 is GTSNPN and CDR2 is SVGIG (reference sequence). V trimming: 7 bases; J trimming: 3 bases; junction bases outside the gene matches: 8. The CDR3 bases are TGTGCCTTCAAACTAGCGGGAGCGAGCTACAATGAGCAGTTCTTC. Translation: CAFKLAGASYNEQFF.

The rearrangement links TRBV4-3 to TRBJ1-3; D remains unclear. CDR1 and CDR2 (germline): LGHNA, YSLEER. V lost 4 bases and J lost 2, with 18 bases in between. The CDR3 loop spans 17 amino acids. In DNA form, the CDR3 reads TGCGCCAGCAGCCCCTCAGGCGAAGGTTTTCCTGGAAACACCATATATTTT. It codes for CASSPSGEGFPGNTIYF.

The CDR3: CASSEMGQGGQPQHF. DNA for the CDR3: TGTGCCAGCAGCGAAATGGGACAGGGCGGTCAGCCCCAGCATTTT. The chain joins TRBV27 to TRBJ1-5; TRBD1 aligns across 9 bases. CDR1 and CDR2 (germline): MNHEY, SMNVEV (reference sequence). This CDR3 has 15 amino acids. J lost 6 bases, V lost 6 bases, and 9 bases had no gene match.

The V gene is TRBV15, the J gene TRBJ1-4; weak D call: TRBD1 (6 bases). Per the germline V gene, CDR1 is LNHNV and CDR2 is YYDKDF (reference sequence). The CDR3 runs to 17 residues. V was shortened by 0 bases and J by 6 bases, with 17 bases between the two germline ends. CDR3 coding DNA: TGTGCCACCAGCAGAGAACGAATACAGGGAGGGGATGAAAAACTGTTTTTT. Protein: CATSRERIQGGDEKLFF.

The chain uses TRBV11-2 and TRBJ2-5; possibly TRBD2 for D (6 bases). CDR1 SGHAT and CDR2 FQNNGV come from the germline V gene. Trimming removed 5 bases at V and 2 bases at J, with 12 bases between. This CDR3 is 14 amino acids long. For the CDR3, the DNA is TGTGCCAGCAGCCCGGTGGGGGGTCAAGAGACCCAGTACTTC. As protein: CASSPVGGQETQYF. Looking up the rest from reference TRBV11-2 and TRBJ2-5 gives the full variable domain: EAGVAQSPRYKIIEKRQSVAFWCNPISGHATLYWYQQILGQGPKLLIQFQNNGVVDDSQLPKDRFSAERLKGVDSTLKIQPAKLEDSAVYLCASSPVGGQETQYFGPGTRLLVL.

This clone came up once. The gene calls are TRBV6-1 and TRBJ1-1; 7 positions match TRBD1. This CDR3 has 15 residues. Trimming took 1 base from V and 0 from J; bases not matched to a gene: 2. Germline CDR1 reads MNHNS; CDR2 reads SASEGT. The CDR3: CASSEVGTVNTEAFF. The CDR3 nucleotides are TGTGCCAGCAGTGAAGTCGGGACAGTGAACACTGAAGCTTTCTTT.

The V gene is TRBV21-1, the J gene TRBJ1-2; TRBD1, the table's D call, lacks a check against the DNA. TRBV21-1 is a listed pseudogene. This CDR3 is 15 amino acids long. The CDR3 nucleotides are TGTGCCAGCAGCAAAGCCCCCCCAGGGTTCTATGGCTACACCTTC. It specifies CASSKAPPGFYGYTF.

V gene TRBV10-3 combines with J gene TRBJ2-7; a weak D match, TRBD2 (6 bases). The germline V gene has CDR1 ENHRY and CDR2 SYGVKD. Trimming left V 0 bases short and J 6 bases short, with 15 bases between. The CDR3 has 15 amino acids. The CDR3 region has the DNA TGTGCCATCAGTGAGTCGAATTACGGGGGAAGCGAGCAGTACTTC. This sequence encodes CAISESNYGGSEQYF.

The rearrangement links TRBV2 to TRBJ2-3, with TRBD2 matching over 8 bases. The CDR3 extends over 16 amino acids. Germline CDR1 and CDR2: SNHLY and FYNNEI. V lost 7 bases and J lost 3; bases outside the gene matches: 12. This chain's CDR3 is CASTLEREKLTDTQYF. The CDR3 bases are TGTGCCAGCACCTTGGAGCGGGAGAAGTTGACAGATACGCAGTATTTT.

This chain joins TRBV28 and TRBJ1-2; D call uncertain. Germline V gene lookup returns CDR1 MDHEN and CDR2 SYDVKM. The CDR3 covers 13 residues. Trimming took 3 bases from V and 4 from J, leaving 9 bases between them. CDR3 DNA: TGTGCCAGCAGTTTGGGAGATGGCTATGGCTACACCTTC. This sequence encodes CASSLGDGYGYTF.

The chain employs TRBV4-3 and TRBJ1-2; maybe TRBD1 (6 bases). The CDR3 spans 16 residues. Between the trimmed V and J ends, which lost 0 bases and 3 bases, there was a span of 14 bases. CDR1 is LGHNA, CDR2 YSLEER, per germline. Written as DNA, the CDR3 is TGCGCCAGCAGCCAAGATTGGAGACAGGACGACTATGGCTACACCTTC. Protein sequence: CASSQDWRQDDYGYTF.